This T cell receptor beta chain was documented in a study of vaccination and CD4 T cells after COVID-19. As for the study in general: Recovered patients in the cohort numbered six men and four women, two of them Hispanic.

Concerning this clonotype itself: Its antigen is as yet unknown.

Treatment described: approximately 10-day PBMC culture with coronavirus spike peptide pools or control peptides (ViraFEST assay). Following expansion of antigen-specific T cells with peptide pools, ViraFEST then sequenced TCRs. Cultures of PBMCs, around 1.8 million per well, were set up with about 10 IU/ml IL-2 and approximately 9.7 ug/ml peptide pools. This CDR3 is 14 amino acids long. The V end was cut by 7 bases, the J end by 9 bases, with 19 bases between. Germline V lookup: CDR1 MNHNS, CDR2 SASEGT. Sequencing of cultured CD4+ T cell DNA used the Oncomine TCR Beta short-read assay. Cultures of CD4+ T cells served as the source for extracting genomic DNA. Each CDR3 protein is one row after TCRdb ran MiXCR on the PCR reads. The sample holds roughly 20,000 distinct CDR3 sequences; about 70% are singletons and the top ten take 4.5% to 7%.

What was sequenced was CD4+ T cells from blood, cultured in vitro. The sequence came from a human donor who had recovered from COVID-19. V gene TRBV6-1 combines with J gene TRBJ1-5, with TRBD1 as a possible D gene (6 bases). CDR3 protein: CASTREQGGTPQHF. The CDR3 DNA reads TGTGCCAGCACGCGGGAACAGGGTGGTACGCCCCAGCATTTT.